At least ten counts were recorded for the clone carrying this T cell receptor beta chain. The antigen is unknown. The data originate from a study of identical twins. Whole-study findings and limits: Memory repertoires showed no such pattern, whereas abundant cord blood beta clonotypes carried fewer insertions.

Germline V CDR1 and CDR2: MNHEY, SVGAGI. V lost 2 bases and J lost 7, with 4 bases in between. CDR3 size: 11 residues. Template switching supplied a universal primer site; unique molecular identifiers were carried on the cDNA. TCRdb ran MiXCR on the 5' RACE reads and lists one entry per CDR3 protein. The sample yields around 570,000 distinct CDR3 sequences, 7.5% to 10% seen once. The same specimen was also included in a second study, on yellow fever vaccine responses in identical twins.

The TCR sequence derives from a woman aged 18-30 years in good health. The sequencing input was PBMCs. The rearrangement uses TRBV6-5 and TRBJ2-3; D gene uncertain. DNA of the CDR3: TGTGCCAGCAGTTACGCTCATACGCAGTATTTT. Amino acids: CASSYAHTQYF.